A selection of T cell receptor beta chains follows, all from one sample in a study of graft-versus-host responses after intestinal transplantation. Data came from immunoSEQ multiplex PCR; TCRdb stores just in-frame clones and leaves some out. The sample holds more than 20,000 clones; around 94% are singletons and the top ten take 43%. The material was PBMCs, obtained roughly 260 days after intestinal transplant. These receptors all stem from a human patient who received an intestinal transplant, so some T cells may come from the graft donor. The CDR3 runs from the conserved cysteine through the conserved F or W. The D gene is left open where the match is weak. Size is omitted from some rows. Given values are once, few, many or a class for expanded clones.

- | 15 | TRBD2 | TRBJ2-5 | TRBV6-6 | TGTGCCAGCAGTTACTCAGCGGGAGAGGCAGAGACCCAGTACTTC | CASSYSAGEAETQYF
- | 14 | - | TRBJ2-7 | TRBV6-1 | TGTGCCAGCAGCTACCAGACGGGGCCCTACGAGCAGTACTTC | CASSYQTGPYEQYF
- | 17 | TRBD1 | TRBJ2-3 | TRBV19 | TGTGCCAGTAGTTCCCGCCACAGGGGGCGGTCCACAGATACGCAGTATTTT | CASSSRHRGRSTDTQYF
once | 13 | - | TRBJ2-3 | TRBV29-1 | TGCAGCGTTTGGCAGCCTAGCACAGATACGCAGTATTTT | CSVWQPSTDTQYF
- | 13 | - | TRBJ1-2 | TRBV5-1 | TGCGCCAGCAGCTTATCCGCTAACTATGGCTACACCTTC | CASSLSANYGYTF
- | 16 | TRBD1 | TRBJ1-2 | TRBV7-6 | TGTGCCAGCAGCCTCGGGGGCCAGGGGGCAGTCTATGGCTACACCTTC | CASSLGGQGAVYGYTF
- | 12 | - | TRBJ1-1 | TRBV27 | TGTGCCAGCAGTCAGGGGAACACTGAAGCTTTCTTT | CASSQGNTEAFF
- | 14 | - | TRBJ2-7 | TRBV27 | TGTGCCAGCAGTTTTTCAGGGGCACCCTACGAGCAGTACTTC | CASSFSGAPYEQYF
- | 15 | - | TRBJ2-3 | TRBV4-2 | TGTGCCAGCAGCCCCCTGACGGGAGTATCGGATACGCAGTATTTT | CASSPLTGVSDTQYF
few | 14 | - | TRBJ1-4 | TRBV30 | TGTGCCTGGAGTACGGGGATAGGGAATGAAAAACTGTTTTTT | CAWSTGIGNEKLFF
- | 20 | - | TRBJ1-3 | TRBV7-6 | TGTGCCAGCAGCTCGCTCGTGGCAGGGAGGAGGTTTGATTTAAGAAACACCATATATTTT | CASSSLVAGRRFDLRNTIYF
- | 16 | - | TRBJ2-2 | TRBV28 | TGTGCCAGCAGCTCTCCCGACAGGATAGGGACCGGGGAGCTGTTTTTT | CASSSPDRIGTGELFF
- | 16 | - | TRBJ1-2 | TRBV27 | TGTGCCAGCACCCCGGCGGACAGCGTGGGTTCATATGGCTACACCTTC | CASTPADSVGSYGYTF
- | 15 | - | TRBJ1-2 | TRBV27 | TGTGCCAGCAGTCTGAGACCAACCACACCTCATGGCTACACCTTC | CASSLRPTTPHGYTF
- | 15 | TRBD2 | TRBJ2-7 | TRBV19 | TGTGCCAGTAGTATCTCTAGCGGGAGGGCCCGCGAGCAGTACTTC | CASSISSGRAREQYF
- | 17 | TRBD2 | TRBJ2-3 | TRBV30 | TGTGCCTCCACCATAGGGACTAGCGGGAGTAGCACAGATACGCAGTATTTT | CASTIGTSGSSTDTQYF
once | 15 | TRBD2 | TRBJ2-7 | TRBV6-5 | TGTGCCAGCAGTTACTCTAGCGGGGGGGGCTACGAGCAGTACTTC | CASSYSSGGGYEQYF
- | 17 | TRBD2 | TRBJ2-3 | TRBV28 | TGTGCCAGCAGACTCCGACTAGCGGGAGGGATGTCAGATACGCAGTATTTT | CASRLRLAGGMSDTQYF
- | 13 | - | TRBJ1-5 | TRBV6-5 | TGTGCCAGCAGTTACAGGGAAGGTCAGCCCCAGCATTTT | CASSYREGQPQHF
- | 16 | - | TRBJ2-6 | TRBV7-6 | TGTGCCAGCAGCTTGGACGGCCTCTCTGGGGCCAACGTCCTGACTTTC | CASSLDGLSGANVLTF
- | 12 | - | TRBJ2-7 | TRBV27 | TGTGCCAGCCACGGGGACTCCTACGAGCAGTACTTC | CASHGDSYEQYF
- | 15 | - | TRBJ2-1 | TRBV6-1 | TGTGCCAGCAGCGCGGGGTTCAACCCTGGCAATGAGCAGTTCTTC | CASSAGFNPGNEQFF